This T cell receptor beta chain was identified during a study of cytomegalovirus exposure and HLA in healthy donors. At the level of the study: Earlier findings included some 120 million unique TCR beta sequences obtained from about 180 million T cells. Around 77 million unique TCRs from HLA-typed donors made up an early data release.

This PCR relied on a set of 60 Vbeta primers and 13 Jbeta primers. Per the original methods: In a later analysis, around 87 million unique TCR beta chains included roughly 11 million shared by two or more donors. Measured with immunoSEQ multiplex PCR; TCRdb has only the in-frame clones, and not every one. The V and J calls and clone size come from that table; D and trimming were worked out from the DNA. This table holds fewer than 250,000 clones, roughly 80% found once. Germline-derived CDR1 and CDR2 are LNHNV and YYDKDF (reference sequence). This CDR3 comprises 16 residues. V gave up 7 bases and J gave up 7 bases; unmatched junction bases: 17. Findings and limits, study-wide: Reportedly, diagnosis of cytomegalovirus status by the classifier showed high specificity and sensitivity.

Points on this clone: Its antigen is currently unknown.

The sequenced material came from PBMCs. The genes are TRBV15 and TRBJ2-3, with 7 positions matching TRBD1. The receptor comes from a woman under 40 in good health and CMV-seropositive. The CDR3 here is CATKRTAGTEGYTQYF. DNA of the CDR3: TGTGCCACCAAAAGGACGGCAGGGACAGAGGGATATACGCAGTATTTT.